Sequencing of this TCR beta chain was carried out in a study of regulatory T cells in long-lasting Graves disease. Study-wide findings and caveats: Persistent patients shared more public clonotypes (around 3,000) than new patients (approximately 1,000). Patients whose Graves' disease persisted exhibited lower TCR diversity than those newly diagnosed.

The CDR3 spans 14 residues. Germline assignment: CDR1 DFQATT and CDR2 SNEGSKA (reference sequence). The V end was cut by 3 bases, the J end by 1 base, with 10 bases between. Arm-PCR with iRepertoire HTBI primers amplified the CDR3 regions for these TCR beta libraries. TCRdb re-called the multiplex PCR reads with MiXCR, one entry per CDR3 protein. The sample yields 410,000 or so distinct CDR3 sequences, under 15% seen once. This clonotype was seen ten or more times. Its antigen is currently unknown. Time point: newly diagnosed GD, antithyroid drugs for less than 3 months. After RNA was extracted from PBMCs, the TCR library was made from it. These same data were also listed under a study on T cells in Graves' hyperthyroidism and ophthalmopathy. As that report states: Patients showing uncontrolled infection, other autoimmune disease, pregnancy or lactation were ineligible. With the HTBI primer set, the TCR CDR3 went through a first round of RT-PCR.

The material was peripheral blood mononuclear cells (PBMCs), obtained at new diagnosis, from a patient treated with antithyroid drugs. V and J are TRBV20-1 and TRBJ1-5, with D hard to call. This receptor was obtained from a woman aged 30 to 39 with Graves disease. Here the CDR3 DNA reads TGCAGTGCTAGTACAGACCGGAGCAATCAGCCCCAGCATTTT. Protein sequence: CSASTDRSNQPQHF.